This entry is about one TCR beta chain. Its antigen remains unidentified. Trimming took 1 base from V and 0 from J, leaving 4 bases between them. Germline V lookup: CDR1 SGHDT, CDR2 YYEEEE. The CDR3 spans 13 residues. The data stem from a study of graft-versus-host responses after intestinal transplantation. Data came from immunoSEQ multiplex PCR; TCRdb stores just in-frame clones and leaves some out. This table holds some 110,000 clones, more than 75% found once. The chain combines TRBV5-6 with TRBJ2-5; D remains ambiguous. The specimen was unstimulated CD4+ T cells sorted from spleen or lymph node cells, collected before intestinal transplant. The sequence was obtained from a human donor who received an intestinal transplant. The CDR3 bases are TGTGCCAGCAGCTTGCCTAACCAAGAGACCCAGTACTTC. Translating it yields CASSLPNQETQYF.